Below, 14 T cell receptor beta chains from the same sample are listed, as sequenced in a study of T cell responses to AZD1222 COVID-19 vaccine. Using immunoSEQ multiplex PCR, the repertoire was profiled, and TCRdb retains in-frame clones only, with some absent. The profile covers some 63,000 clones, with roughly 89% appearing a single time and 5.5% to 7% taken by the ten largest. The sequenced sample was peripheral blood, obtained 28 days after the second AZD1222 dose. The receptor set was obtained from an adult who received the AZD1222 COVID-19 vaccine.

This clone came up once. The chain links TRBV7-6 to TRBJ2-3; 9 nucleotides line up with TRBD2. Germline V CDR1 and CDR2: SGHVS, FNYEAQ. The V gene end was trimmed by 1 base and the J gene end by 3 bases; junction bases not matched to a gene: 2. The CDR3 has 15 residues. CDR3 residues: CASSLGRGGTDTQYF. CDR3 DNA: TGTGCCAGCAGCTTAGGGCGGGGGGGAACAGATACGCAGTATTTT. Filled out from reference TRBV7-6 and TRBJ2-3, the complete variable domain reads GAGVSQSPRYKVTKRGQDVALRCDPISGHVSLYWYRQALGQGPEFLTYFNYEAQQDKSGLPNDRFSAERPEGSISTLTIQRTEQRDSAMYRCASSLGRGGTDTQYFGPGTRLTVL.

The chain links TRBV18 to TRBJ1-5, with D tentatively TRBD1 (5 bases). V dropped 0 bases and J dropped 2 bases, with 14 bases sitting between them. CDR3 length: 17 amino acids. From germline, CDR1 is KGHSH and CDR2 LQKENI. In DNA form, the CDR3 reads TGTGCCAGCTCACCACCGGGAGGGGTACGGGGCAATCAGCCCCAGCATTTT. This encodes CASSPPGGVRGNQPQHF.

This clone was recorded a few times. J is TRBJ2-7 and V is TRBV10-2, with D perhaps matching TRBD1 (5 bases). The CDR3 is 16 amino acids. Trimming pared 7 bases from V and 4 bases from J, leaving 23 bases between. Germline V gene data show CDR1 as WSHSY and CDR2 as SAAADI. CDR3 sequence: CASTMGKGPPPYEQYF. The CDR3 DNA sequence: TGCGCCAGCACCATGGGGAAGGGGCCCCCCCCATACGAGCAGTACTTC.

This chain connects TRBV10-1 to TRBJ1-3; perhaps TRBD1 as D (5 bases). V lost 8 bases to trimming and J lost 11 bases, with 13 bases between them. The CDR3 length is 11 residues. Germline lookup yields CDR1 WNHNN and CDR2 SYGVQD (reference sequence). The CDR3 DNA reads TGCGCCAGCGGGGACTCGGCGGCCATATATTTT. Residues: CASGDSAAIYF.

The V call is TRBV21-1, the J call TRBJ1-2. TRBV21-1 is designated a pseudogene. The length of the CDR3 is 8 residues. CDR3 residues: CATSCGDW. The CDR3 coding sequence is TGTGCCACCTCCTGTGGGGATTGG.

The CDR3 sequence: CASSLAGGVEQYF. CDR3 coding DNA: TGTGCCAGCAGCTTAGCAGGGGGCGTCGAGCAGTACTTC. This chain uses TRBV5-4 with TRBJ2-7; TRBD1 matches 8 bases. V trimming: 2 bases; J trimming: 6 bases; junction bases outside the gene matches: 4. This CDR3 is built from 13 residues. Germline loops: CDR1 SGHNT, CDR2 YYREEE (reference sequence).

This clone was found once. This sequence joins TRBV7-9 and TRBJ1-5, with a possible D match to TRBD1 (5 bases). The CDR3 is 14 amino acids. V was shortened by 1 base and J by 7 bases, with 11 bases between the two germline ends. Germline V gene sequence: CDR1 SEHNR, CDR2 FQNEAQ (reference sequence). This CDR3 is CASSLGSGLQPQHF. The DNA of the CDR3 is TGTGCCAGCAGCTTAGGGTCAGGGCTCCAGCCCCAGCATTTT.

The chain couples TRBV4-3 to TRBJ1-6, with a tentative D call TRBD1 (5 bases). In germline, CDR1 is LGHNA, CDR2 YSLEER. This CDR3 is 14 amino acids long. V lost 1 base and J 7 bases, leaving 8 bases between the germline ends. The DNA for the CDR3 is TGCGCCAGCAGCCAAGGGGGCCTGAATTCACCCCTCCACTTT. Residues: CASSQGGLNSPLHF.

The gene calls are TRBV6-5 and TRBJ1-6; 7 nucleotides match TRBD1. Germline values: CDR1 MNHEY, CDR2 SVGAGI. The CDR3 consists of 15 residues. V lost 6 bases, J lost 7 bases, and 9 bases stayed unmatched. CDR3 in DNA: TGTGCCAGCAGACCCCGACAGGGTGGAAATTCACCCCTCCACTTT. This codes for CASRPRQGGNSPLHF.

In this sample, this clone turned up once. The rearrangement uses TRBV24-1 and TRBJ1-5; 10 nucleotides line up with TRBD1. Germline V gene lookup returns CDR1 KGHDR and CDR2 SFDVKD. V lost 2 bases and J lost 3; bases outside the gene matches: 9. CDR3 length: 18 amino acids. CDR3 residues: CATSDSGTGVPHNQPQHF. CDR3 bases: TGTGCCACCAGTGATTCCGGGACAGGGGTCCCGCACAATCAGCCCCAGCATTTT.

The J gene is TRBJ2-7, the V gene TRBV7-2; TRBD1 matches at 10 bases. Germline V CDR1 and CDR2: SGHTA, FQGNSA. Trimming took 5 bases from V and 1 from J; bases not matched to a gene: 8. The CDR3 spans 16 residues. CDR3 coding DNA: TGTGCCAGCAGCCCTACGTGGGGACAGGGGTCCTACGAGCAGTACTTC. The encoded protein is CASSPTWGQGSYEQYF.

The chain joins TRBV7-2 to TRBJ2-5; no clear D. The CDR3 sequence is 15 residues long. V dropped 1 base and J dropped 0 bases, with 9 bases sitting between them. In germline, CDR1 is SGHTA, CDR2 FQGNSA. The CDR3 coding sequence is TGTGCCAGCAGCTTAGATGGACGTTACCAAGAGACCCAGTACTTC. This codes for CASSLDGRYQETQYF.

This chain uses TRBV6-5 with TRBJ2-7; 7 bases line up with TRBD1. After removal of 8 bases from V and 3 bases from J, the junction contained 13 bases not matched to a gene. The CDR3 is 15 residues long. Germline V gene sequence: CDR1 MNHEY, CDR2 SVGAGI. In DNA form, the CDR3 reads TGTGCCAGCGGATCGCTTGAGGGGGCACGCTACGAGCAGTACTTC. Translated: CASGSLEGARYEQYF.

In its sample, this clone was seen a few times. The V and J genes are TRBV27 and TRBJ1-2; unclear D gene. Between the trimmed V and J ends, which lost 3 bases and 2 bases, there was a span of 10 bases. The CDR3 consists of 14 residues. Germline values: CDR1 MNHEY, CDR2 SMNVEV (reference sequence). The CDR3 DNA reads TGTGCCAGCAGTTTGTCCACTCTCAACTATGGCTACACCTTC. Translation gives CASSLSTLNYGYTF.